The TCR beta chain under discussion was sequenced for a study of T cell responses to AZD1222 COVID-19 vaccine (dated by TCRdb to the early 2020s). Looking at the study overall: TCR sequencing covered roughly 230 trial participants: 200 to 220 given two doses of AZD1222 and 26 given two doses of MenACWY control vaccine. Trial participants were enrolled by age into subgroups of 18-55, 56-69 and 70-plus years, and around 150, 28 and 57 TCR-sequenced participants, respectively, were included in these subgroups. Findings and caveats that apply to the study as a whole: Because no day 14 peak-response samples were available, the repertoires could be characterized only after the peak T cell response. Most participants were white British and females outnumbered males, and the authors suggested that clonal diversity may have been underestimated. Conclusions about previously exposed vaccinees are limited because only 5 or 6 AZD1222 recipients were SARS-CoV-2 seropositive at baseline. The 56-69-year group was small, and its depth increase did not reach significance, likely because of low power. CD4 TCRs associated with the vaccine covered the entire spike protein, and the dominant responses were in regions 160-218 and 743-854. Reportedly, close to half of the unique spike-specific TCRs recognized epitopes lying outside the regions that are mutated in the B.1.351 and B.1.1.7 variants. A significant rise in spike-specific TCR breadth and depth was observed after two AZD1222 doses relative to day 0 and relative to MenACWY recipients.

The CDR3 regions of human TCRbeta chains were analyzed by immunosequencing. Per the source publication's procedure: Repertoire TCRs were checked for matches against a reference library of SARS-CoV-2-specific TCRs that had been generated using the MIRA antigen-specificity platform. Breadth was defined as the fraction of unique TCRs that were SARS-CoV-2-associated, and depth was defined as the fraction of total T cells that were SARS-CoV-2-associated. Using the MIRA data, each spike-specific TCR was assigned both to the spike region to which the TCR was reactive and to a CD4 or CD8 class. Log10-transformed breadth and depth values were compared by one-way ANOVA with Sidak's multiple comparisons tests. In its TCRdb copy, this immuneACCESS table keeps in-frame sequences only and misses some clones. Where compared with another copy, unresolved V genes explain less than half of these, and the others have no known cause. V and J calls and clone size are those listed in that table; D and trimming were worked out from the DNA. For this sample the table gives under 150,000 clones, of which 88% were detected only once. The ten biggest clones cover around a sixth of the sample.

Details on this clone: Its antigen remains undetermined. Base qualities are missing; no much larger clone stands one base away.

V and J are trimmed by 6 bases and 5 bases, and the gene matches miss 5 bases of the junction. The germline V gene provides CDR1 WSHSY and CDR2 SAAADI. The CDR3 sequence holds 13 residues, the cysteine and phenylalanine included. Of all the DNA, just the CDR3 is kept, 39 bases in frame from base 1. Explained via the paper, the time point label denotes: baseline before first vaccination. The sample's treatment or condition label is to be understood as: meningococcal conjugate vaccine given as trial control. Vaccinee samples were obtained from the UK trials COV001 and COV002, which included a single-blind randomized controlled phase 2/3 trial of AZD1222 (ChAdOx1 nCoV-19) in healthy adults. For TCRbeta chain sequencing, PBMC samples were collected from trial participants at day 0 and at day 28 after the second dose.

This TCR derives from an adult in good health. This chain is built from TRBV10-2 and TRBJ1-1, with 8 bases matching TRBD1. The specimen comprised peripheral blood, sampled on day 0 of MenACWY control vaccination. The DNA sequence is TGCGCCAGCAGGACGACAGGGGTGACTGAAGCTTTCTTT. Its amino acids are CASRTTGVTEAFF.